This entry lists 27 T cell receptor beta chains sequenced from one sample in a study of control samples from healthy donors and cancer patients. Clones were sequenced by immunoSEQ multiplex PCR, and TCRdb holds only the in-frame ones, with some missing. This table has 150,000 or so clones, 90% to 95% appearing once. What was sequenced was blood. The receptors stem from a man younger than 30 in good health.

This clone was seen just once. The chain employs TRBV28 and TRBJ1-1; D is unresolved. The CDR3 runs 15 residues. V was trimmed by 9 bases and J by 0 bases, leaving 17 bases between them. CDR1 and CDR2 (germline): MDHEN, SYDVKM. CDR3 coding DNA: TGTGCCAGTCCCCCGGCTCGGGGAATGAACACTGAAGCTTTCTTT. It codes for CASPPARGMNTEAFF.

The chain recombines TRBV5-1 with TRBJ1-2; TRBD1 matches 8 bases. The ends lost 3 bases at V and 6 bases at J; junction bases unmatched: 10. Germline CDR1 SGHRS, CDR2 YFSETQ. The length of the CDR3 is 15 residues. The CDR3, as DNA: TGCGCCAGCAGCTATGTGAACCCAGGGGGCAATGGCTACACCTTC. This gives the protein CASSYVNPGGNGYTF.

The rearrangement uses TRBV27 and TRBJ1-4, with a tentative D call TRBD1 (6 bases). The CDR3 totals 16 residues. V lost 8 bases to trimming and J lost 8 bases, with 24 bases between them. Germline CDR1 is MNHEY and CDR2 is SMNVEV (reference sequence). CDR3 protein: CASGAPLGQSSEKLFF. The CDR3 DNA follows: TGTGCCAGCGGCGCACCTCTCGGACAGTCTTCGGAAAAACTGTTTTTT.

This rearrangement joins TRBV28 to TRBJ1-2, with D perhaps TRBD1 (6 bases). Germline V gene sequence: CDR1 MDHEN, CDR2 SYDVKM. This CDR3 spans 13 amino acids. Deletions cut 2 bases from V and 5 bases from J, with 9 bases between. The CDR3 DNA follows: TGTGCCAGCAGTTTAGGGACAAAGTATGGCTACACCTTC. Its translation is CASSLGTKYGYTF.

This chain joins TRBV13 and TRBJ2-1; 7 bases are shared with TRBD1. Per the germline V gene, CDR1 is PRHDT and CDR2 is FYEKMQ (reference sequence). The CDR3 is 16 amino acids. V was clipped by 5 bases and J by 0 bases; unmatched bases: 7. The CDR3: CASSISQGSSYNEQFF. The CDR3 DNA sequence: TGTGCCAGCAGCATATCACAGGGGAGCTCCTACAATGAGCAGTTCTTC.

The chain has TRBV18 and TRBJ1-1; D not certain. CDR1 is KGHSH and CDR2 is LQKENI in the germline V gene. The V end was cut by 6 bases, the J end by 4 bases, with 15 bases between. The CDR3 extends over 14 amino acids. The chain's CDR3 is CASSLDVKSTEAFF. CDR3 nucleotides: TGTGCCAGCTCTCTTGATGTCAAGAGCACTGAAGCTTTCTTT.

This clone was seen a single time. V is TRBV2 and J is TRBJ2-7; 8 bases match TRBD1. Germline lookup yields CDR1 SNHLY and CDR2 FYNNEI. The CDR3 totals 14 residues. V lost 2 bases to trimming and J lost 2 bases; unmatched junction nucleotides: 2. CDR3 sequence: CASSETGGPYEQYF. CDR3 DNA sequence: TGTGCCAGCAGTGAAACAGGGGGTCCCTACGAGCAGTACTTC.

This chain joins TRBV4-2 and TRBJ2-1; 9 bases match TRBD2. After removal of 6 bases from V and 0 bases from J, the junction contained 21 bases not matched to a gene. CDR3 length: 21 amino acids. Per germline, CDR1 LGHNA and CDR2 YNFKEQ. The CDR3 here is CASRQLSGTSGRRGSYNEQFF. For the CDR3, the DNA is TGTGCCAGCAGGCAACTCTCAGGTACTAGCGGGCGCCGGGGCTCCTACAATGAGCAGTTCTTC.

The chain employs TRBV11-2 and TRBJ2-5; unclear D gene. The CDR3 runs to 15 residues. Trimming took off 1 base at V and 5 bases at J, with 14 bases between the two ends. CDR1 SGHAT and CDR2 FQNNGV come from the germline V gene. The CDR3: CASSLARQAVETQYF. As DNA, the CDR3 is TGTGCCAGCAGCTTAGCTCGGCAGGCGGTGGAGACCCAGTACTTC.

The genes are TRBV7-2 and TRBJ2-5; unclear D gene. V dropped 1 base and J dropped 5 bases, with 14 bases sitting between them. Germline lookup yields CDR1 SGHTA and CDR2 FQGNSA. This CDR3 is 15 amino acids long. The CDR3 region has the DNA TGTGCCAGCAGCTTAGGTCTGAGCAGATGGGAGACCCAGTACTTC. Translated: CASSLGLSRWETQYF.

The CDR3 loop reads CASSVVIGGQETQYF. The CDR3 DNA reads TGTGCCAGCAGCGTAGTTATAGGGGGACAAGAGACCCAGTACTTC. The rearrangement joins TRBV9 to TRBJ2-5; D might be TRBD1 (6 bases). Germline CDR1 and CDR2: SGDLS and YYNGEE. The CDR3 contains 15 residues. The V end was cut by 0 bases, the J end by 2 bases, with 11 bases between.

The chain recombines TRBV20-1 with TRBJ1-4; possibly TRBD1 for D (6 bases). V dropped 3 bases and J dropped 10 bases, with 15 bases sitting between them. From germline, CDR1 is DFQATT and CDR2 SNEGSKA (reference sequence). The CDR3 sequence is 13 residues long. CDR3 protein: CSASMEGDGKLFF. In nucleotides, the CDR3 is TGCAGTGCTAGTATGGAGGGGGACGGAAAACTGTTTTTT.

The chain is built from TRBV4-1 and TRBJ1-1; D gene ambiguous. V gave up 1 base and J gave up 8 bases, with 14 bases separating them. This CDR3 is 14 amino acids long. Germline lookup yields CDR1 MGHRA and CDR2 YSYEKL. CDR3 in amino acids: CASSQAGWVGEAFF. CDR3 DNA sequence: TGCGCCAGCAGCCAAGCGGGGTGGGTCGGGGAAGCTTTCTTT.

This clone was seen more than once but under ten times. This chain links TRBV2 with TRBJ2-2; D call uncertain. V was trimmed by 6 bases and J by 6 bases, leaving 14 bases between them. The CDR3 runs 14 residues. CDR1 is SNHLY and CDR2 is FYNNEI in the germline V gene. The CDR3 region has the DNA TGTGCCAGCAGAGACCTACGGATGTCCGGGGAGCTGTTTTTT. Protein: CASRDLRMSGELFF.

CDR3 loop: CATSALRGGETQYF. In DNA form, the CDR3 reads TGTGCCACCAGCGCCCTCAGGGGCGGGGAGACCCAGTACTTC. This sequence joins TRBV15 and TRBJ2-5, with a possible D match to TRBD1 (6 bases). From germline, CDR1 is LNHNV and CDR2 YYDKDF (reference sequence). Trimming removed 5 bases from V and 5 bases from J, with 15 bases in between. The length of the CDR3 is 14 residues.

The chain links TRBV29-1 to TRBJ1-2; D gene unclear. This CDR3 contains 11 residues. Germline CDR1 SQVTM, CDR2 ANQGSEA. Deletions cut 4 bases from V and 7 bases from J, with 10 bases between. Here the CDR3 DNA reads TGCAGCGTTGGGACGGAAACTGGCTACACCTTC. It encodes CSVGTETGYTF.

CDR3 protein: CASSWDRDPRREQFF. Here the CDR3 DNA reads TGTGCCAGCAGCTGGGACCGGGACCCACGCCGGGAGCAGTTCTTC. The rearrangement joins TRBV5-4 to TRBJ2-1; the D call may be TRBD1 or TRBD2 (5 bases each). V was trimmed by 3 bases and J by 10 bases, leaving 20 bases between them. Germline assignment: CDR1 SGHNT and CDR2 YYREEE (reference sequence). This CDR3 is built from 15 residues.

This rearrangement joins TRBV4-2 to TRBJ1-5; 9 nucleotides line up with TRBD1. The germline CDR1 and CDR2 sequences are LGHNA and YNFKEQ. Trimming removed 3 bases from V and 7 bases from J; junction bases left unmatched: 10. CDR3 length: 16 residues. CDR3 sequence reads: CASSHLRTGDDQPQHF. The CDR3, as DNA: TGTGCCAGCAGCCACCTCCGGACAGGGGACGACCAGCCCCAGCATTTT.

The chain carries TRBV28 and TRBJ1-5, with a weak D call TRBD1 (5 bases). Germline V gives CDR1 MDHEN, CDR2 SYDVKM. V lost 8 bases, J lost 2 bases, and 19 bases lay in between. The length of the CDR3 is 16 residues. The CDR3 is CASRSVGAAGNQPQHF. The CDR3 coding sequence is TGTGCCAGCCGTTCGGTAGGGGCGGCGGGCAATCAGCCCCAGCATTTT.

This clone turned up a few times. The junction does not match germline at one end; this may be a read error. The V gene is TRBV12-5, the J gene TRBJ1-4, with D possibly being TRBD1 (5 bases). This CDR3 comprises 17 residues. From germline, CDR1 is LGHNT and CDR2 FRNRAP. The CDR3 reads CASGLGQQIATNEKLFF. CDR3 nucleotides: TGTGCTAGTGGCTTGGGGCAGCAGATAGCAACTAATGAAAAACTGTTTTTT.

The chain has TRBV24-1 and TRBJ2-3; 7 bases map to TRBD1. Trimming removed 2 bases from V and 2 bases from J; junction bases left unmatched: 15. CDR1 and CDR2 (germline): KGHDR, SFDVKD. The CDR3 loop spans 19 amino acids. The CDR3 reads CATSDWGPDRDSNTDTQYF. CDR3 DNA sequence: TGTGCCACCAGTGATTGGGGTCCAGACAGGGACAGCAACACAGATACGCAGTATTTT.

The chain combines TRBV29-1 with TRBJ2-7; D not resolved. CDR1 is SQVTM, CDR2 ANQGSEA, per germline. The V and J ends lost 5 bases and 0 bases respectively, with 8 bases between them. This CDR3 is built from 12 residues. Here the CDR3 reads CSVIQNSYEQYF. CDR3 bases: TGCAGCGTTATTCAGAACTCCTACGAGCAGTACTTC.

In its sample, this clone was seen once. The chain has TRBV4-1 and TRBJ2-7, with D unresolved. CDR1 is MGHRA, CDR2 YSYEKL, per germline. This CDR3 region has 13 residues. With 0 bases removed from V and 6 bases from J, the gap between germline ends came to 9 bases. The CDR3 here is CASSQDLAIEQYF. The CDR3 nucleotides read TGCGCCAGCAGCCAAGATTTGGCTATCGAGCAGTACTTC.

The V call is TRBV6-1, the J call TRBJ1-5, with D possibly being TRBD1 (6 bases). The CDR3 extends over 16 amino acids. Germline values: CDR1 MNHNS, CDR2 SASEGT. V lost 3 bases and J 2 bases, leaving 14 bases between the germline ends. The CDR3 nucleotides read TGTGCCAGCAGTGAGGGGCAGGGGAGTGGCAATCAGCCCCAGCATTTT. This encodes CASSEGQGSGNQPQHF.

The CDR3 DNA reads as TGCAGCGTTAAGACAGGGGGGTGGGACACTGAAGCTTTCTTT. This translates into CSVKTGGWDTEAFF. The rearrangement uses TRBV29-1 and TRBJ1-1, with TRBD1 matching 9 bases. Germline CDR1 and CDR2: SQVTM and ANQGSEA. V gave up 5 bases and J gave up 3 bases; unmatched junction bases: 7. The CDR3 extends over 14 amino acids.

This sequence joins TRBV29-1 and TRBJ2-3; tentative D call: TRBD2 (6 bases). CDR1 is SQVTM, CDR2 ANQGSEA, per germline. This CDR3 comprises 13 residues. Deletions cut 3 bases from V and 5 bases from J, with 12 bases between. The DNA for the CDR3 is TGCAGCGTTGAGGGCCTGGGGGGAGATACGCAGTATTTT. Translation gives CSVEGLGGDTQYF.

The rearrangement links TRBV18 to TRBJ1-2; 7 positions match TRBD1. V was clipped by 4 bases and J by 2 bases; unmatched bases: 4. Per the germline V gene, CDR1 is KGHSH and CDR2 is LQKENI. The CDR3 contains 14 residues. The CDR3 DNA follows: TGTGCCAGCTCACGATCGACAGGGAACTATGGCTACACCTTC. As protein: CASSRSTGNYGYTF.